This record concerns one TCR beta chain sequence. This record belongs to a study of blood T cell repertoires in COVID-19. Overall study context: The cDNA or gDNA used as material had been derived from T cells, B-cell-depleted T cells, or PBMCs.

In the authors' methods: From reference gene primer amplification, estimates of nucleated cell counts were derived. The assay was immunoSEQ multiplex PCR, and TCRdb's table has in-frame clones only and misses some. V, J and clone size are those of that table, while D and trimming were read from the DNA. This table holds 80,000 or so clones, roughly 85% found once. From germline, CDR1 is SGHAT and CDR2 FQNNGV. The CDR3 extends over 16 amino acids. With 5 bases clipped from V and 4 bases from J, the junction kept 7 bases outside the gene matches. V is TRBV11-2 and J is TRBJ2-2, with 10 bases fitting TRBD1. Sample: peripheral blood. This sequence originates from a man aged 45-65 years with COVID-19, enrolled during active disease. Here the CDR3 reads CASSTRQGARTGELFF. In nucleotides, the CDR3 is TGTGCCAGCAGCACCCGACAGGGGGCGCGCACCGGGGAGCTGTTTTTT.